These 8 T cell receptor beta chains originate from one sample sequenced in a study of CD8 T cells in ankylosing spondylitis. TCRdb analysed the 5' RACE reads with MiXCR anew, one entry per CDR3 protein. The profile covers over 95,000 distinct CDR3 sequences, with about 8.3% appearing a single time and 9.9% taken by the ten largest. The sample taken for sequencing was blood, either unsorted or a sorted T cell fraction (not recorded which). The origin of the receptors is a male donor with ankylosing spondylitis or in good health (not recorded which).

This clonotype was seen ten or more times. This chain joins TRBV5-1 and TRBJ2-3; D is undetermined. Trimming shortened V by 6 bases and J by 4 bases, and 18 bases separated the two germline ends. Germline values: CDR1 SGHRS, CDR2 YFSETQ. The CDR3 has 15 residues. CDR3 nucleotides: TGCGCCAGCACGTCCAAGGGCCACGGCCCAGATACGCAGTATTTT. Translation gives CASTSKGHGPDTQYF.

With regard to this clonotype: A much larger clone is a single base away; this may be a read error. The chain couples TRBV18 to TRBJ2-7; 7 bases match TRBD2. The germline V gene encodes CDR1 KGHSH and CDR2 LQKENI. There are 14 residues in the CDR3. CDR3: CVSSPGLDSYEQYF. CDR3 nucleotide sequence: TGTGTCAGCTCACCTGGACTAGACTCCTACGAGCAGTACTTC.

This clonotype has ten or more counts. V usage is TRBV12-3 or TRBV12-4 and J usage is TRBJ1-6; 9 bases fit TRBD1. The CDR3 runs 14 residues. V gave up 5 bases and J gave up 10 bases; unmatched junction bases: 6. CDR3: CASSTWDRESPLHF. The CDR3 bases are TGTGCCAGCAGTACTTGGGACAGGGAATCACCCCTCCACTTT.

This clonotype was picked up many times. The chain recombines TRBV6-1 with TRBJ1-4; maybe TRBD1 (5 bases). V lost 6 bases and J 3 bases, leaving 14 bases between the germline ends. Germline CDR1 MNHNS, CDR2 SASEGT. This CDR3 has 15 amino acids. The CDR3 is CASSGQKGPNEKLFF. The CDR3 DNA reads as TGTGCCAGCAGCGGACAAAAGGGACCTAATGAAAAACTGTTTTTT.

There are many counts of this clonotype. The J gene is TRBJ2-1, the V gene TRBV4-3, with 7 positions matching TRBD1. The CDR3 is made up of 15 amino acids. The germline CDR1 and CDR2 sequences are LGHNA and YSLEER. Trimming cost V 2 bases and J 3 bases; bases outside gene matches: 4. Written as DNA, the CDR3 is TGCGCCAGCAGCCAACCGGGACAGTACTACAATGAGCAGTTCTTC. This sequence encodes CASSQPGQYYNEQFF.

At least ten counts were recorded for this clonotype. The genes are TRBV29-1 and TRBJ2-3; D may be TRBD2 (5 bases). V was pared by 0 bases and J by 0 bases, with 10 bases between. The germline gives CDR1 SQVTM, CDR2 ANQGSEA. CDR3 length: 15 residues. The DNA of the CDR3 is TGCAGCGTTGAAGATCCGCCGGGAAGCACAGATACGCAGTATTTT. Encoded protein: CSVEDPPGSTDTQYF.

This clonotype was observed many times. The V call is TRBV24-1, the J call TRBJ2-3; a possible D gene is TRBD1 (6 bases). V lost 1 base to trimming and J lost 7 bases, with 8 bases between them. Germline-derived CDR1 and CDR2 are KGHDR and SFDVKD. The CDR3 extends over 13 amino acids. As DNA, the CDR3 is TGTGCCACCAGTGATTTCGGACAGAATACGCAGTATTTT. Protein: CATSDFGQNTQYF.

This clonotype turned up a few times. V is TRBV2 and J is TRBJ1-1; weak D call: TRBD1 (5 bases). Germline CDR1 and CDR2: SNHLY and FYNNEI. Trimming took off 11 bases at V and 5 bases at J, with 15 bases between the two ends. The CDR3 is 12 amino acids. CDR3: CASAWGGTEAFF. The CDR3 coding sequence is TGTGCCTCTGCCTGGGGGGGTACTGAAGCTTTCTTT.